This is a list of T cell receptor beta chains from one sample in a study of CD8+ T cells in alopecia areata. Assay: immunoSEQ multiplex PCR; the TCRdb copy retains only in-frame clones and omits some. The data hold approximately 150,000 clones, with 55% observed a single time. Sequencing used CD4+ T cells sorted from blood. All receptors derive from a human donor in good health. CDR3s include the opening cysteine and the closing phenylalanine or tryptophan. The order of the fields is CDR3 protein, CDR3 DNA, clone size, D gene, J gene, V gene. The D gene is left open where the match is weak. Clone size is stated in some rows and not others, as once, few, many or a class when expanded.

CDR3: CASSEASAVQTPYEQYF
DNA: TGTGCCAGCAGTGAAGCCTCTGCCGTGCAGACCCCCTACGAGCAGTACTTC
size: NA
D: NA
J: TRBJ2-7
V: TRBV2

CDR3: CASSSRGAANTGELFF
DNA: TGTGCCAGCAGTTCAAGGGGAGCCGCGAACACCGGGGAGCTGTTTTTT
size: few
D: NA
J: TRBJ2-2
V: TRBV27

CDR3: CAWNRGGATQYF
DNA: TGTGCCTGGAACAGGGGAGGGGCGACCCAGTACTTC
size: few
D: NA
J: TRBJ2-5
V: TRBV30

CDR3: CASSPTGGTDTQYF
DNA: TGCGCCAGCAGTCCCACAGGGGGCACAGATACGCAGTATTTT
size: NA
D: TRBD1
J: TRBJ2-3
V: TRBV5-1

CDR3: CASSPVRDRSEKLFF
DNA: TGTGCCAGCAGCCCGGTCCGGGACAGGTCGGAAAAACTGTTTTTT
size: few
D: TRBD1
J: TRBJ1-4
V: TRBV7-2

CDR3: CASSFDEGQGATEAFF
DNA: TGTGCCAGCAGCTTCGACGAGGGACAGGGGGCTACTGAAGCTTTCTTT
size: few
D: TRBD1
J: TRBJ1-1
V: TRBV7-9

CDR3: CASSLSPSLPTQYF
DNA: TGTGCCAGCAGTTTATCCCCCTCCCTTCCTACGCAGTATTTT
size: few
D: NA
J: TRBJ2-3
V: TRBV28

CDR3: CASTQTGYSVGYTF
DNA: TGCGCCAGCACCCAGACAGGCTATTCGGTTGGCTACACCTTC
size: NA
D: NA
J: TRBJ1-2
V: TRBV5-1

CDR3: CASSGRTGGGSTEAFF
DNA: TGTGCCAGCAGCGGAAGGACAGGGGGCGGGAGCACTGAAGCTTTCTTT
size: few
D: TRBD1
J: TRBJ1-1
V: TRBV11-2

CDR3: CASSPTGRTHYGYTF
DNA: TGTGCCAGCAGCCCTACTGGACGGACTCACTATGGCTACACCTTC
size: NA
D: NA
J: TRBJ1-2
V: TRBV5-6

CDR3: CSVGGYSGRFEQYF
DNA: TGCAGCGTTGGAGGATATTCGGGACGGTTCGAGCAGTACTTC
size: NA
D: NA
J: TRBJ2-7
V: TRBV29-1

CDR3: CASSKQGAGNQPQHF
DNA: TGTGCCAGTAGCAAACAGGGGGCAGGCAATCAGCCCCAGCATTTT
size: NA
D: TRBD1
J: TRBJ1-5
V: TRBV19

CDR3: CASGREGGANEQFF
DNA: TGTGCCAGCGGGAGAGAGGGGGGGGCGAATGAGCAGTTCTTC
size: NA
D: NA
J: TRBJ2-1
V: TRBV6-6

CDR3: CSVGEYEQYF
DNA: TGCAGCGTGGGGGAATACGAGCAGTACTTC
size: NA
D: NA
J: TRBJ2-7
V: TRBV29-1

CDR3: CSVGTQGYGYTF
DNA: TGCAGCGTTGGTACACAGGGATATGGCTACACCTTC
size: NA
D: NA
J: TRBJ1-2
V: TRBV29-1

CDR3: CATSRQTSGTGTQYF
DNA: TGTGCCACCAGCCGTCAGACTAGCGGGACGGGTACGCAGTATTTT
size: NA
D: TRBD2
J: TRBJ2-3
V: TRBV15

CDR3: CASSLVLGGETQYF
DNA: TGTGCCAGCAGCTTAGTACTAGGAGGGGAGACCCAGTACTTC
size: once
D: NA
J: TRBJ2-5
V: TRBV11-2

CDR3: CAWSVQGNEQFF
DNA: TGTGCCTGGAGTGTACAAGGAAATGAGCAGTTCTTC
size: NA
D: NA
J: TRBJ2-1
V: TRBV30

CDR3: CASRKDRGETQYF
DNA: TGTGCCAGCAGAAAGGACAGGGGAGAGACCCAGTACTTC
size: NA
D: TRBD1
J: TRBJ2-5
V: TRBV6-1

CDR3: CAIRSTGGYTEAFF
DNA: TGTGCCATCAGATCGACAGGCGGGTACACTGAAGCTTTCTTT
size: few
D: NA
J: TRBJ1-1
V: TRBV10-3

CDR3: CASSAGVGNTEAFF
DNA: TGTGCCAGCAGTGCAGGGGTCGGGAACACTGAAGCTTTCTTT
size: few
D: NA
J: TRBJ1-1
V: TRBV6-4

CDR3: CASSFDLSNQPQHF
DNA: TGTGCCAGCAGTTTCGACCTTAGCAATCAGCCCCAGCATTTT
size: NA
D: NA
J: TRBJ1-5
V: TRBV6-5

CDR3: CASSLGTSGPYNEQFF
DNA: TGCGCCAGCAGCTTGGGGACTAGCGGGCCTTACAATGAGCAGTTCTTC
size: NA
D: TRBD2
J: TRBJ2-1
V: TRBV5-1

CDR3: CSVETTGYGYTF
DNA: TGCAGCGTTGAAACGACAGGCTATGGCTACACCTTC
size: NA
D: NA
J: TRBJ1-2
V: TRBV29-1

CDR3: CAWSKGVARYGYTF
DNA: TGTGCCTGGAGTAAAGGGGTCGCACGCTATGGCTACACCTTC
size: NA
D: NA
J: TRBJ1-2
V: TRBV30

CDR3: CASSLAGTGIQYF
DNA: TGTGCCAGCAGCTTAGCCGGGACAGGGATTCAGTACTTC
size: NA
D: TRBD1
J: TRBJ2-4
V: TRBV7-2

CDR3: CASSRHRDNSYNEQFF
DNA: TGCGCCAGCAGCAGACACAGGGATAACTCCTACAATGAGCAGTTCTTC
size: NA
D: NA
J: TRBJ2-1
V: TRBV5-1

CDR3: CSALQGVNEAFF
DNA: TGCAGCGCTTTACAGGGCGTCAATGAAGCTTTCTTT
size: NA
D: NA
J: TRBJ1-1
V: TRBV29-1

CDR3: CASSTGYEQYF
DNA: TGTGCCAGCAGCACAGGCTACGAGCAGTACTTC
size: NA
D: NA
J: TRBJ2-7
V: TRBV5-8

CDR3: CASSEAPGRSNEKLFF
DNA: TGTGCCAGCAGTGAAGCGCCGGGACGGAGTAATGAAAAACTGTTTTTT
size: NA
D: NA
J: TRBJ1-4
V: TRBV2

CDR3: CAITGTGGTGELFF
DNA: TGTGCCATCACCGGGACAGGGGGCACCGGGGAGCTGTTTTTT
size: few
D: TRBD1
J: TRBJ2-2
V: TRBV10-3

CDR3: CASSLAGTGNTEAFF
DNA: TGTGCCAGCAGTTTAGCCGGGACCGGGAACACTGAAGCTTTCTTT
size: NA
D: NA
J: TRBJ1-1
V: TRBV27

CDR3: CASSLQGDAYEQFF
DNA: TGTGCCAGCAGCTTGCAAGGGGATGCGTATGAGCAGTTCTTC
size: NA
D: NA
J: TRBJ2-1
V: TRBV5-6

CDR3: CASGLIDRANQPQHF
DNA: TGTGCTAGTGGTTTGATCGACAGGGCAAATCAGCCCCAGCATTTT
size: NA
D: TRBD1
J: TRBJ1-5
V: TRBV12-5

CDR3: CAWSGDSGVNQPQHF
DNA: TGTGCCTGGAGCGGAGATTCAGGGGTCAATCAGCCCCAGCATTTT
size: NA
D: NA
J: TRBJ1-5
V: TRBV30

CDR3: CAWGRDWANTGELFF
DNA: TGTGCCTGGGGCCGGGACTGGGCGAACACCGGGGAGCTGTTTTTT
size: NA
D: NA
J: TRBJ2-2
V: TRBV30

CDR3: CASSHTSGNTIYF
DNA: TGCGCCAGCAGTCATACTTCTGGAAACACCATATATTTT
size: NA
D: NA
J: TRBJ1-3
V: TRBV10-2

CDR3: CASQREEYTNEQFF
DNA: TGTGCCAGCCAGCGGGAGGAGTATACTAATGAGCAGTTCTTC
size: NA
D: TRBD2
J: TRBJ2-1
V: TRBV2

CDR3: CASRLRVQRPAGGYTF
DNA: TGTGCAAGTCGCTTAAGGGTGCAGCGTCCGGCGGGTGGCTACACCTTC
size: NA
D: NA
J: TRBJ1-2
V: TRBV12-2

CDR3: CASSQGEATGGKNIQYF
DNA: TGCGCCAGCAGCCAAGGAGAGGCAACAGGGGGCAAAAACATTCAGTACTTC
size: NA
D: TRBD1
J: TRBJ2-4
V: TRBV4-1

CDR3: CSVELAGARETQYF
DNA: TGCAGCGTTGAACTAGCGGGAGCCCGGGAGACCCAGTACTTC
size: NA
D: TRBD2
J: TRBJ2-5
V: TRBV29-1